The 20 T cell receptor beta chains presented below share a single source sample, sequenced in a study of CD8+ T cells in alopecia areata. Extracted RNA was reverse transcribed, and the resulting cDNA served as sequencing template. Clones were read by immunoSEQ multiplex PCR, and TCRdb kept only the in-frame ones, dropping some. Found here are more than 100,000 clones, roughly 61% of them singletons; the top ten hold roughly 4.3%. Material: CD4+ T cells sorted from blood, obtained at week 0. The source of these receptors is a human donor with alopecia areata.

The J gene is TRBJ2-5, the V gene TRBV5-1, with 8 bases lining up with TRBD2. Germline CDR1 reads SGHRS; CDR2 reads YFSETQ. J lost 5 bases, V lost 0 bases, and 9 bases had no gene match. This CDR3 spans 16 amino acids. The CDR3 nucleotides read TGCGCCAGCAGCTTGGCCGCAGCGGGAGCGGGTGAGACCCAGTACTTC. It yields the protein CASSLAAAGAGETQYF.

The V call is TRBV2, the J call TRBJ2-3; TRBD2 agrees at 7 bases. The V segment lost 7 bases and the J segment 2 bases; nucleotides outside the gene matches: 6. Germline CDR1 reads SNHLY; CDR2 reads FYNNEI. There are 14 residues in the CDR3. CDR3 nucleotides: TGTGCCAGCATGGAGGGAGGGTCCACAGATACGCAGTATTTT. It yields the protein CASMEGGSTDTQYF.

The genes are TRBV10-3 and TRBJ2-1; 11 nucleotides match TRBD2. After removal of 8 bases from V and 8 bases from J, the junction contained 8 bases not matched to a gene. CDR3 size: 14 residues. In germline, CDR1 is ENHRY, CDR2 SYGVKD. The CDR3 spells CAIGSSGGAHEQFF. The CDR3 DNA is TGTGCCATCGGTAGTAGCGGGGGGGCCCATGAGCAGTTCTTC.

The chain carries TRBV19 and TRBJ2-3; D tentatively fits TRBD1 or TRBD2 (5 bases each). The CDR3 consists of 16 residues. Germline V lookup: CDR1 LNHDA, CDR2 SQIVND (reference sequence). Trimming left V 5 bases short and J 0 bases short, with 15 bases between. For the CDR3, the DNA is TGTGCCAGTAGTTCCCGGGGCTCAAGGAGCACAGATACGCAGTATTTT. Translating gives CASSSRGSRSTDTQYF.

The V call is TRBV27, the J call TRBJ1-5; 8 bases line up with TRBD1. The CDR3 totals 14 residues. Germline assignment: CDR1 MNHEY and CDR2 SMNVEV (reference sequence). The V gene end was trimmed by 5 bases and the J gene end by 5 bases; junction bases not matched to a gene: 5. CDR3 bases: TGTGCCAGCAGTCCCCGCAGGGGGCATCAGCCCCAGCATTTT. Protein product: CASSPRRGHQPQHF.

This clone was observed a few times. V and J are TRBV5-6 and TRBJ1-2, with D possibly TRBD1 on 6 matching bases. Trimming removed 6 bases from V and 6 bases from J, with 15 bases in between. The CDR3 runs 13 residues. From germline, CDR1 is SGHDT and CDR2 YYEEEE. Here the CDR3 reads CASTLTGQDGYTF. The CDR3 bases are TGTGCCAGCACCCTAACAGGGCAGGATGGCTACACCTTC.

CDR3 amino acids: CASSWRAGNTEAFF. CDR3 sequence (DNA): TGTGCCAGCAGCTGGCGGGCGGGGAACACTGAAGCTTTCTTT. This chain uses TRBV7-2 with TRBJ1-1, with D unclear. V lost 4 bases, J lost 1 base, and 10 bases lay in between. There are 14 residues in the CDR3. CDR1 and CDR2 (germline): SGHTA, FQGNSA.

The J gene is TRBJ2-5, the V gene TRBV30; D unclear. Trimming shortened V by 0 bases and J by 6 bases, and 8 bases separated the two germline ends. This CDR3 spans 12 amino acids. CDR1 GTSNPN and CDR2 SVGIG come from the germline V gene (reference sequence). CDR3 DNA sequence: TGTGCCTGGAGTGTAATCCGACAGACCCAGTACTTC. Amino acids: CAWSVIRQTQYF.

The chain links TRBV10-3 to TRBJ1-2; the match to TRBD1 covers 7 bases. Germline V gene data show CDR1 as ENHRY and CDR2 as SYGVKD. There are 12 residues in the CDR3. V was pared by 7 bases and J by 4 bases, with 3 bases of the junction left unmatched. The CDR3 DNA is TGTGCCATCAACACAGGGGCCTATGGCTACACCTTC. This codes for CAINTGAYGYTF.

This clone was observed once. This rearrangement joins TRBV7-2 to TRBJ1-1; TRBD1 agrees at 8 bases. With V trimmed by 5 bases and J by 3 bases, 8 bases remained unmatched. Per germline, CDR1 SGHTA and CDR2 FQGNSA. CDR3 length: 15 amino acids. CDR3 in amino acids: CASSRTPTGDTEAFF. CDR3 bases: TGTGCCAGCAGCCGCACCCCGACAGGGGACACTGAAGCTTTCTTT.

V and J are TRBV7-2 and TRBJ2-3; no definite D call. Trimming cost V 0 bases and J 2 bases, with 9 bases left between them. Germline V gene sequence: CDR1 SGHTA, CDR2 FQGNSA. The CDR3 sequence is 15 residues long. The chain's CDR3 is CASSLAVASTDTQYF. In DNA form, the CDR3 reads TGTGCCAGCAGCTTAGCGGTAGCCTCCACAGATACGCAGTATTTT.

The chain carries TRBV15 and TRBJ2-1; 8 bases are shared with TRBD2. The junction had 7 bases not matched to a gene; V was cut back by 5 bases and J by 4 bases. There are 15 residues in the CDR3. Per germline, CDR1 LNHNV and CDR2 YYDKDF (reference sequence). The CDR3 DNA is TGTGCCACCAGCGTAAGAGCGGGAGCTTACAATGAGCAGTTCTTC. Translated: CATSVRAGAYNEQFF.

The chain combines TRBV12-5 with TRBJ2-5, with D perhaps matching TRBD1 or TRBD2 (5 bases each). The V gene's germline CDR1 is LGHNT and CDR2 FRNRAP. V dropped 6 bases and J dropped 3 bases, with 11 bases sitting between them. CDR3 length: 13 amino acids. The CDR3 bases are TGTGCTAGTGGGATCGGGGCCGAAGAGACCCAGTACTTC. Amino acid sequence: CASGIGAEETQYF. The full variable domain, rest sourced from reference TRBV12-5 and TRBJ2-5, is DARVTQTPRHKVTEMGQEVTMRCQPILGHNTVFWYRQTMMQGLELLAYFRNRAPLDDSGMPKDRFSAEMPDATLATLKIQPSEPRDSAVYFCASGIGAEETQYFGPGTRLLVL.

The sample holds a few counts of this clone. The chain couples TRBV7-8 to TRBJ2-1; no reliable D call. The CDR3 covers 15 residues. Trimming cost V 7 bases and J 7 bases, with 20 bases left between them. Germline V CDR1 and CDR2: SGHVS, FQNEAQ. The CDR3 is CASNPEVKGKNEQFF. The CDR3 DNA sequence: TGTGCCAGCAACCCAGAGGTTAAGGGAAAGAATGAGCAGTTCTTC.

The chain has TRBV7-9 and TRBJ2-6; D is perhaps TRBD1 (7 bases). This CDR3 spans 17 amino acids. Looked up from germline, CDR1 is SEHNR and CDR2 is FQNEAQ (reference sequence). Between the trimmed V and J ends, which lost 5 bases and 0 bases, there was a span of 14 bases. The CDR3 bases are TGTGCCAGCAGCCCAGGGGGGCGGAGCTCTGGGGCCAACGTCCTGACTTTC. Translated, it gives CASSPGGRSSGANVLTF.

The chain's CDR3 is CASSQDIPDLGSKNIQYF. In nucleotides, the CDR3 is TGCGCCAGCAGCCAAGATATCCCCGATCTAGGGTCCAAAAACATTCAGTACTTC. This chain connects TRBV4-3 to TRBJ2-4; D call uncertain. In germline, CDR1 is LGHNA, CDR2 YSLEER. There are 18 residues in the CDR3. Trimming cost V 0 bases and J 2 bases, with 17 bases left between them.

The CDR3 DNA reads as TGTGCCTGGAGTGTAGCTTTGGGGCCCTACGAGCAGTACTTC. It yields the protein CAWSVALGPYEQYF. The chain combines TRBV30 with TRBJ2-7; D is perhaps TRBD1 (5 bases). V shed 0 bases and J shed 2 bases, with 11 bases lying between them. Per germline, CDR1 GTSNPN and CDR2 SVGIG (reference sequence). The CDR3 runs 14 residues.

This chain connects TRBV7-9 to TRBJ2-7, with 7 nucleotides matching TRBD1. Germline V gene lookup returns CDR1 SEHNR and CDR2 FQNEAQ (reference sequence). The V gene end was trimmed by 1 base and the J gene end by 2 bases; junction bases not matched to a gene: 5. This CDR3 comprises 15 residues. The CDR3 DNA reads TGTGCCAGCAGCTTAGGTTGGGACAGAACCTACGAGCAGTACTTC. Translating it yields CASSLGWDRTYEQYF.

CDR3 sequence: CASTSGDLTSAYNEQFF. CDR3 in DNA: TGTGCCAGTACGAGTGGGGATTTGACTAGCGCGTACAATGAGCAGTTCTTC. The chain recombines TRBV19 with TRBJ2-1; the match to TRBD2 covers 8 bases. The CDR3 length is 17 residues. V trimming: 7 bases; J trimming: 4 bases; junction bases outside the gene matches: 15. Germline assignment: CDR1 LNHDA and CDR2 SQIVND (reference sequence).

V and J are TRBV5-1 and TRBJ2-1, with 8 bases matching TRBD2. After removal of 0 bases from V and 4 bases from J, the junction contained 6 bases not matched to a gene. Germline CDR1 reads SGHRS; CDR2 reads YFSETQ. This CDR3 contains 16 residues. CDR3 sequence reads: CASSLGAGGAYNEQFF. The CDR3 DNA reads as TGCGCCAGCAGCTTGGGGGCGGGAGGAGCTTACAATGAGCAGTTCTTC.